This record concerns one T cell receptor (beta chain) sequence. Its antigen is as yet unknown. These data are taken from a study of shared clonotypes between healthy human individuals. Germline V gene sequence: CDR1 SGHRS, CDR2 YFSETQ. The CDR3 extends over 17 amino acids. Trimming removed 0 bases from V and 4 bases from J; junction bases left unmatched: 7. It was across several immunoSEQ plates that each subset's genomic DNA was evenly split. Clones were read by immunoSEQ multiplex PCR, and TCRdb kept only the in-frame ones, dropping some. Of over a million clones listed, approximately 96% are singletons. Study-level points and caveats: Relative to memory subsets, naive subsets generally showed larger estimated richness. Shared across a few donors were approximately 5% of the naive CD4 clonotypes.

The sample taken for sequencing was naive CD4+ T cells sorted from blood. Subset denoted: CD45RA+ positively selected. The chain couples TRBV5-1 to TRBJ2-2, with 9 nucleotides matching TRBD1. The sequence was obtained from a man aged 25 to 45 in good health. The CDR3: CASSLGATGGITGELFF. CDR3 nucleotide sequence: TGCGCCAGCAGCTTGGGGGCGACAGGGGGAATCACCGGGGAGCTGTTTTTT.